Sequencing of this T cell receptor beta chain was carried out in a study of OX40 agonist ivuxolimab in advanced cancers. The data were produced by immunoSEQ multiplex PCR, yet TCRdb's version contains in-frame clones alone and is incomplete. The table records tens of thousands of clones, 75% to 85% of them present only once. The study, taken as a whole, reports: At 0.1 to 3.0 mg/kg and by week 6, clonal expansion occurred in CD4+ and CD8+ blood T cells.

Comment on this clone: The antigen remains unidentified.

The CDR3 covers 13 residues. V lost 5 bases, J lost 6 bases, and 13 bases lay in between. Germline CDR1 and CDR2: SGHTA and FQGTGA. The V gene is TRBV7-3, the J gene TRBJ1-2; D gene ambiguous. The sequences come from CD4+ or CD8+ T cells sorted from blood, collected in a trial of the OX40 agonist ivuxolimab. The receptor was isolated from an adult with an advanced solid tumor such as melanoma, head and neck, liver or kidney cancer. CDR3 sequence reads: CASSADGHDGYTF. CDR3 in DNA: TGTGCCAGCAGCGCGGACGGCCATGATGGCTACACCTTC. The variable domain in full, completed from reference TRBV7-3 and TRBJ1-2, reads GAGVSQTPSNKVTEKGKYVELRCDPISGHTALYWYRQSLGQGPEFLIYFQGTGAADDSGLPNDRFFAVRPEGSVSTLKIQRTERGDSAVYLCASSADGHDGYTFGSGTRLTVV.